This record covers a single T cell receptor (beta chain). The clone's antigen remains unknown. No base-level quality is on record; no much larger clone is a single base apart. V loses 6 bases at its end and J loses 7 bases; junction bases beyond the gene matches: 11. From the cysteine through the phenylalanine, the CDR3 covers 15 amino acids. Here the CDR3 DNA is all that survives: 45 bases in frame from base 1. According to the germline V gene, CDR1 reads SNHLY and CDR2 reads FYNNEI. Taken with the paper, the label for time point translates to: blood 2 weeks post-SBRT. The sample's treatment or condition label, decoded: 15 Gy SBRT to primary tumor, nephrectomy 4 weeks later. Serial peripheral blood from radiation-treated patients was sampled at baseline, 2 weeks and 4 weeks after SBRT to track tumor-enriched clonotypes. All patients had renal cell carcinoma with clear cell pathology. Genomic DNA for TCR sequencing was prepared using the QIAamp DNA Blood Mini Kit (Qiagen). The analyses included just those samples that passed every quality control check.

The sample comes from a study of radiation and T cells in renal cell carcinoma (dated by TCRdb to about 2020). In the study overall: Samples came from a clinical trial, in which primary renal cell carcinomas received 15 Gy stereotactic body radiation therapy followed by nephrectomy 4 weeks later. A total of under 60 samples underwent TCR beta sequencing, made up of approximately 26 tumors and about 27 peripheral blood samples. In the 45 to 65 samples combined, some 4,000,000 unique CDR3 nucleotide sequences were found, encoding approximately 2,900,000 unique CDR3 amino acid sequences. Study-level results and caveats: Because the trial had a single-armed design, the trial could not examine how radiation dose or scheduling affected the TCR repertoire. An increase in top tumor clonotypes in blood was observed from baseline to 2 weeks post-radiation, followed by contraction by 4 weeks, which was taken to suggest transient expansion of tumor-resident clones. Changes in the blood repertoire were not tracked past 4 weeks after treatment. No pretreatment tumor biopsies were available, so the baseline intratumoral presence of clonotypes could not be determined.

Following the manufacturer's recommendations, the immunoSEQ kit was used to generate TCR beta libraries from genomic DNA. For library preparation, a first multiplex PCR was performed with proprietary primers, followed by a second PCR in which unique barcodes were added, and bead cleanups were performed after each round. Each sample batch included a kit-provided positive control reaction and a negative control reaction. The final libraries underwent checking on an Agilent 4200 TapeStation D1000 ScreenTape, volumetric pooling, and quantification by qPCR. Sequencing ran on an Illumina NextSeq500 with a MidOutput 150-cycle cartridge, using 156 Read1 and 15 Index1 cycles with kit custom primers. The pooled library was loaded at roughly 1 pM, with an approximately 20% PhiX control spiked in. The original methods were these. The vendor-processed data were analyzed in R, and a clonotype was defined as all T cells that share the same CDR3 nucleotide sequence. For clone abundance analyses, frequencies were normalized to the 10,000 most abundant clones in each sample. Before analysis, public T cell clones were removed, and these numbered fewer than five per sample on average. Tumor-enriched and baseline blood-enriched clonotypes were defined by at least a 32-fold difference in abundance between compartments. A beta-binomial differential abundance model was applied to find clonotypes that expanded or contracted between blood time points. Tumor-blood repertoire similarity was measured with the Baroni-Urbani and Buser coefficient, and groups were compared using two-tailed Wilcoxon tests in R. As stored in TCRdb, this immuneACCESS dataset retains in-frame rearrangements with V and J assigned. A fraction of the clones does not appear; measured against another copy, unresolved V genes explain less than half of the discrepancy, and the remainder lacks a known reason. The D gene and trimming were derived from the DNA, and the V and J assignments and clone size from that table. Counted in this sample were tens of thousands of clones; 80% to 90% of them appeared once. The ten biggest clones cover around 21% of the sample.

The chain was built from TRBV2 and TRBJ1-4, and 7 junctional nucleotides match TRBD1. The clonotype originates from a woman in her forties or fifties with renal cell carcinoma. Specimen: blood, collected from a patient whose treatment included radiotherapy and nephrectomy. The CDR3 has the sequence CASRRQGPRGEKLFF. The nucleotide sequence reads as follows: TGTGCCAGCAGGAGACAGGGTCCCCGGGGTGAAAAACTGTTTTTT.